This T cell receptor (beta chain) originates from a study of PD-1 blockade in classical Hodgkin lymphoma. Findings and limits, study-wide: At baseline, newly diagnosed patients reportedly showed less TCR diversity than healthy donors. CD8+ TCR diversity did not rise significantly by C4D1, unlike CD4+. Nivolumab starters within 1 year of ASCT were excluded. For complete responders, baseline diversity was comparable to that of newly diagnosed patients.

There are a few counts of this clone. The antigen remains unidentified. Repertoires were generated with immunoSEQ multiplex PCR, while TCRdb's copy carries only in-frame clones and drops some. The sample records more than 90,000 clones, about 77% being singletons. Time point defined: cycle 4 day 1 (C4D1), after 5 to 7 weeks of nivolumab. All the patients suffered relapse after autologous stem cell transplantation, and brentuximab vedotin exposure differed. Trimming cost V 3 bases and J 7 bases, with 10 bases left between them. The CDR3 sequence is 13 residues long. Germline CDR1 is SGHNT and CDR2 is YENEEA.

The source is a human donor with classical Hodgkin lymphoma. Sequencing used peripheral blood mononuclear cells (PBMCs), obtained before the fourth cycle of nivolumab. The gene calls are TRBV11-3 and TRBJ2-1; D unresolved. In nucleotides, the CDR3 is TGTGCCAGCAGCTTTGGCGGATGGAATGAGCAGTTCTTC. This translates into CASSFGGWNEQFF.